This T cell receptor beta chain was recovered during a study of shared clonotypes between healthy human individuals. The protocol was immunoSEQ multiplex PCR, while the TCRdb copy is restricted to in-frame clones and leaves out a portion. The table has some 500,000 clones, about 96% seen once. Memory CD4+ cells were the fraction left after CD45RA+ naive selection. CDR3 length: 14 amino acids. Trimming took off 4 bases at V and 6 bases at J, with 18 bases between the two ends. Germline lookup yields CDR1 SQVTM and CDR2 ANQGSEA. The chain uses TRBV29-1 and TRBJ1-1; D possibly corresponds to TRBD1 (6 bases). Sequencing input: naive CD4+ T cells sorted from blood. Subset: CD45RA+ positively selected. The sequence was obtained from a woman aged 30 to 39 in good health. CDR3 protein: CSVAFGRGRPEAFF. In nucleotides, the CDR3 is TGCAGCGTTGCTTTCGGCAGGGGACGGCCTGAAGCTTTCTTT.